This TCR beta chain came from a study of identical twins. One entry per CDR3 protein, called by TCRdb with MiXCR from the 5' RACE reads. The sample includes about 250,000 distinct CDR3 sequences, about 8.9% of them seen just once. CDR1 MRHNA and CDR2 SNTAGT come from the germline V gene. With 6 bases removed from V and 4 bases from J, the gap between germline ends came to 10 bases. The CDR3 has 12 residues. These data are also associated with another study on yellow fever vaccine responses in identical twins.

This TCR came from a woman aged 18-29 years in good health. Sequencing used CD8+ T cells sorted from blood. The genes are TRBV6-4 and TRBJ2-7; D remains unclear. The chain's CDR3 is CASSRRMYEQYF. In nucleotides, the CDR3 is TGTGCCAGCAGCCGACGGATGTACGAGCAGTACTTC.